This entry lists 6 T cell receptor beta chains sequenced from one sample in a study of blood T cell repertoires in COVID-19. Measured with immunoSEQ multiplex PCR; TCRdb has only the in-frame clones, and not every one. Of about 310,000 clones detected, more than 70% appear once; the ten largest clones hold around 8%. The sequenced sample consisted of peripheral blood. These receptors all stem from a woman aged 50 to 60 who had recovered from COVID-19.

The genes are TRBV6-5 and TRBJ1-5; D not resolved. The V end lost 2 bases, the J end lost 13 bases, and 15 bases lay between the germline ends. Germline V gene sequence: CDR1 MNHEY, CDR2 SVGAGI. CDR3 length: 13 amino acids. The CDR3 DNA is TGTGCCAGCAGTTACACGACGTCCGAGACACAGCATTTT. This gives the protein CASSYTTSETQHF.

This chain links TRBV13 with TRBJ2-7, with unresolved D. V was pared by 4 bases and J by 3 bases, with 10 bases between. The length of the CDR3 is 13 residues. In germline, CDR1 is PRHDT, CDR2 FYEKMQ (reference sequence). The CDR3 DNA reads TGTGCCAGCAGCTCAAGTAGGAGCTACGAGCAGTACTTC. Encoded protein: CASSSSRSYEQYF.

V is TRBV4-3 and J is TRBJ2-1, with D possibly TRBD1 on 5 matching bases. The CDR3 consists of 13 residues. Germline CDR1 reads LGHNA; CDR2 reads YSLEER. V was shortened by 0 bases and J by 10 bases, with 10 bases between the two germline ends. Here the CDR3 DNA reads TGCGCCAGCAGCCAAGATGTCAGGACAGAGCAGTTCTTC. Translating gives CASSQDVRTEQFF.

The rearrangement uses TRBV7-6 and TRBJ2-1; TRBD2 matches 13 bases. The CDR3 spans 22 residues. The germline gives CDR1 SGHVS, CDR2 FNYEAQ. Losses at the gene ends were 4 bases for V and 7 bases for J; bases not matched to a gene: 25. DNA for the CDR3: TGTGCCAGCAGCTCCCGGATAAGGGACAGGGGACTAGCGGGACCCTCGGGGAATGAGCAGTTCTTC. The encoded protein is CASSSRIRDRGLAGPSGNEQFF.

J is TRBJ2-1 and V is TRBV4-1, with D possibly being TRBD1 (6 bases). The CDR3 runs 16 residues. The V gene lost 1 base and the J gene lost 4 bases, with 14 bases spanning the gap. The germline V gene encodes CDR1 MGHRA and CDR2 YSYEKL. CDR3 residues: CASSQAWTDTYNEQFF. Here the CDR3 DNA reads TGCGCCAGCAGCCAAGCATGGACAGATACATACAATGAGCAGTTCTTC.

V is TRBV24-1 and J is TRBJ2-5; possible D gene TRBD2, 5 bases. Germline CDR1 reads KGHDR; CDR2 reads SFDVKD. The CDR3 extends over 13 amino acids. V lost 4 bases to trimming and J lost 5 bases, with 10 bases between them. CDR3 amino acids: CATSDPRVETQYF. The CDR3 region has the DNA TGTGCCACCAGTGACCCGCGGGTGGAGACCCAGTACTTC.